A single sample gave rise to the 26 T cell receptor delta chains below, sequenced in a study of gamma-delta chains in newborns, infants, children. TCRdb re-called the reads via CATT. This table has around 5,400 delta-chain clones, roughly 20% appearing once. Material: blood. The source of these receptors is a child who was a newborn, infant or young child, either healthy, febrile or measles-vaccinated (not recorded which).

This clone was observed a few times. This could be a read error, since a much larger clone is one nucleotide away. This CDR3 is also generated by other DNA sequences in the sample. This chain links TRDV2 with TRDJ1, with 8 positions matching TRDD3. This CDR3 comprises 16 residues. From germline, CDR1 is GEAIGNYY and CDR2 EKD. The V segment lost 2 bases and the J segment 8 bases; nucleotides outside the gene matches: 15. CDR3: CACDKLGAYESDKLIF. The CDR3 coding sequence is TGTGCCTGTGACAAACTGGGGGCCTACGAGTCGGACAAACTCATCTTT.

By its share, this clone is medium-sized. The chain has TRDV2 and TRDJ3; possibly TRDD3 for D (6 bases). This CDR3 has 19 amino acids. Trimming took off 0 bases at V and 0 bases at J, with 14 bases between the two ends. CDR1 and CDR2 (germline): GEAIGNYY, EKD. As DNA, the CDR3 is TGTGCCTGTGACACCGTGGTGGGGGCCGGCTCCTGGGACACCCGACAGATGTTTTTC. Translating it yields CACDTVVGAGSWDTRQMFF.

This clone was counted only a few times. This sample also contains other DNA sequences that code for the same CDR3. V gene TRDV2 combines with J gene TRDJ3, with 10 nucleotides matching TRDD3. Germline V CDR1 and CDR2: GEAIGNYY, EKD. V was pared by 0 bases and J by 2 bases, with 3 bases of the junction left unmatched. This CDR3 has 18 residues. The CDR3 is CACDTGGYDTWDTRQMFF. The DNA for the CDR3 is TGTGCCTGTGACACCGGGGGATACGACACCTGGGACACCCGACAGATGTTTTTC.

This clone was detected only a few times. It differs at one base from a far larger clone, so likely a read error. This chain joins TRDV2 and TRDJ1, with 9 bases lining up with TRDD3. The CDR3 contains 14 residues. Germline-derived CDR1 and CDR2 are GEAIGNYY and EKD. The chain's CDR3 is CACDVLGDTDELIF. In DNA, the CDR3 is TGTGCCTGTGACGTACTGGGGGACACCGATGAACTCATCTTT.

This clone was seen a handful of times. This likely reflects a read error, since a far larger clone is one base away. This CDR3 is also generated by other DNA sequences in the sample. The chain combines TRDV2 with TRDJ3; 10 bases align to TRDD3. CDR1 is GEAIGNYY and CDR2 is EKD in the germline V gene. CDR3 length equals 19 residues. Here the CDR3 DNA reads TGTGCCTGTGACGACTGGGGGATGCGATCCTCCTGGGACACCCGGCAGATGTTTTTC. Protein: CACDDWGMRSSWDTRQMFF.

This clone occurred once. The chain couples TRDV2 to TRDJ1; D possibly corresponds to TRDD3 (6 bases). The J gene, missing from TCRdb, was assigned here through DNA to germline matching. CDR3 length: 17 residues. Germline-derived CDR1 and CDR2 are GEAIGNYY and EKD. V lost 0 bases, J lost 0 bases, and 16 bases lay in between. CDR3 in amino acids: CACDTRGDAEDTDKLIF. The CDR3 DNA reads TGTGCCTGTGACACCAGGGGGGACGCCGAAGACACCGATAAACTCATCTTT.

This clone is medium-sized. The chain is built from TRDV2 and TRDJ1; the match to TRDD3 covers 10 bases. The CDR3 is 20 residues long. The ends lost 3 bases at V and 0 bases at J; junction bases unmatched: 18. CDR1 and CDR2 from the germline V gene are GEAIGNYY and EKD. This CDR3 is CACDSAFGGYPKLYTDKLIF. The CDR3 nucleotides are TGTGCCTGTGACTCCGCCTTTGGGGGATACCCAAAATTGTACACCGATAAACTCATCTTT.

Regarding this clone: Other DNA sequences in this sample translate to the same CDR3. This chain uses TRDV2 with TRDJ3; TRDD3 matches 12 bases. V shed 0 bases and J 2 bases; nucleotides not matched to a gene: 4. The CDR3 sequence is 19 residues long. CDR1 GEAIGNYY and CDR2 EKD come from the germline V gene. The CDR3 nucleotides are TGTGCCTGTGACACCGTACTGGGGGATACCACCTGGGACACCCGACAGATGTTTTTC. Its protein is CACDTVLGDTTWDTRQMFF.

This chain links TRDV2 with TRDJ1, with TRDD3 as a possible D gene (6 bases). No J gene is reported in TCRdb; it was inferred here by comparing the DNA with germline. CDR3 length equals 17 residues. Germline V gene sequence: CDR1 GEAIGNYY, CDR2 EKD. V was trimmed by 3 bases and J by 2 bases, leaving 21 bases between them. For the CDR3, the DNA is TGTGCCTGTGACCTACTGAGGGATAAAGCGGGGACCGATAAACTCATCTTT. As protein: CACDLLRDKAGTDKLIF.

This clone came up a few times. A read error may be the cause here, since a much bigger clone is one base away. The chain is built from TRDV2 and TRDJ3; TRDD3 matches at 10 bases. This CDR3 comprises 19 residues. The germline CDR1 and CDR2 sequences are GEAIGNYY and EKD. In DNA, the CDR3 is TGTGCCCGTGATCAACTGGGGGATTTAAGCTCCTGGGACACCCGACAGATGTTTTTC. Translating gives CARDQLGDLSSWDTRQMFF.

The CDR3 sequence: CACDTVEGGSPKGDTDKLIF. DNA of the CDR3: TGTGCCTGTGACACCGTTGAAGGGGGATCCCCAAAAGGGGACACCGATAAACTCATCTTT. The chain uses TRDV2 and TRDJ1; 7 nucleotides align to TRDD3. The junction had 18 bases not matched to a gene; V was cut back by 0 bases and J by 0 bases. This CDR3 is 20 amino acids long. In germline, CDR1 is GEAIGNYY, CDR2 EKD.

The V gene call is TRDV2, and the J gene call is absent; no check of the table's D call, TRDD3, against the DNA was made. There are 20 residues in the CDR3. The germline CDR1 and CDR2 sequences are GEAIGNYY and EKD. CDR3 DNA: TGTGCCTGTGACGAAACTAAGTACTGGGGAGCCACCGGGAGCACCGATAACATCATCTTT. Its protein product is CACDETKYWGATGSTDNIIF.

In its sample, this clone was seen a few times. This likely reflects a read error, since a far larger clone is one base away. Different DNA sequences within this sample yield the same CDR3. The chain couples TRDV2 to TRDJ1, with D unresolved. CDR1 GEAIGNYY and CDR2 EKD come from the germline V gene. The CDR3 has 15 residues. The ends were cut back, 1 base at V and 4 bases at J, with 15 bases in the middle. CDR3 sequence: CACDTVLERGDKLIF. In DNA form, the CDR3 reads TGTGCCTGTGACACGGTGCTGGAGAGGGGCGATAAACTCATCTTT.

The V call is TRDV2, the J call TRDJ3; TRDD3 matches at 13 bases. This CDR3 is 20 amino acids long. The ends lost 3 bases at V and 0 bases at J; junction bases unmatched: 7. Germline V CDR1 and CDR2: GEAIGNYY, EKD. The CDR3 sequence: CACDDGTGGYASWDTRQMFF. As DNA, the CDR3 is TGTGCCTGTGACGACGGGACTGGGGGATACGCCTCCTGGGACACCCGACAGATGTTTTTC.

As for this clone: The junction shows a germline mismatch at one end, possibly a read error. The chain uses TRDV1 and TRDJ1; 7 nucleotides line up with TRDD3. The J gene, missing from TCRdb, was assigned here through DNA to germline matching. Germline V lookup: CDR1 TSWWSYY, CDR2 QGS. This CDR3 comprises 20 residues. CDR3 protein: CAIGELGVGGDGFYTDKLIF. CDR3 in DNA: TGTGCTATTGGGGAACTGGGAGTTGGGGGAGACGGCTTTTACACCGATAAACTCATCTTT.

By proportion, this clone is medium-sized (0.01 to 0.1%). The chain combines TRDV1 with TRDJ1; 10 bases agree with TRDD3. CDR3 length equals 22 residues. CDR1 and CDR2 from the germline V gene are TSWWSYY and QGS. J gave up 3 bases and V 2 bases, and 24 bases lay outside the gene matches. The CDR3 DNA reads TGTGCTCTTGGGGAATCCTCTTACAGGAGGGACTACTGGGGGATGGGCGCCGATAAACTCATCTTT. It codes for CALGESSYRRDYWGMGADKLIF.

This clone was seen a handful of times. The likely explanation is a read error, given a far larger clone one base away. This sequence joins TRDV2 and TRDJ1; 11 bases map to TRDD3. The V and J ends lost 3 bases and 9 bases, in that order; junction bases with no gene match: 20. The V gene's germline CDR1 is GEAIGNYY and CDR2 EKD. This CDR3 comprises 18 residues. DNA for the CDR3: TGTGCCTGTGACTTCCTAACTGGGGGATATCCACCTCAGGATGAACTCATCTTT. This translates into CACDFLTGGYPPQDELIF.

The chain has TRDV2 and TRDJ3, with 12 bases matching TRDD3. TCRdb is silent on the J gene; assignment here came from matching the DNA to germline. This CDR3 is 22 amino acids long. V trimming: 0 bases; J trimming: 0 bases; junction bases outside the gene matches: 11. The germline V gene has CDR1 GEAIGNYY and CDR2 EKD. CDR3 in DNA: TGTGCCTGTGACACCACCGGTCTGGGGGATACGCTCAGCTCCTGGGACACCCGACAGATGTTTTTC. This codes for CACDTTGLGDTLSSWDTRQMFF.

Remarks on this clone: Compared with germline, one end of the junction differs, possibly owing to a read error. V and J are TRDV2 and TRDJ3; possibly TRDD3 for D (5 bases). The J gene is not listed in TCRdb, so it was assigned here from a DNA match to germline. This CDR3 spans 21 amino acids. The V gene's germline CDR1 is GEAIGNYY and CDR2 EKD. CDR3 nucleotides: TGTGCCTGTGACACCGTGTCGGTTCGCAGGAAGAGCTCCTGGGACACCCGAAAGATGTTTTTC. Translation gives CACDTVSVRRKSSWDTRKMFF.

Comment on this clone: A junction end diverges from the germline sequence, so it may reflect a read error. The same CDR3 arises from other DNA sequences in this sample as well. The gene calls are TRDV2 and TRDJ3, with D possibly TRDD3 on 6 matching bases. The CDR3 has 18 amino acids. From germline, CDR1 is GEAIGNYY and CDR2 EKD. CDR3 in amino acids: CACDTGGYSSWGTRQMFF. The CDR3 nucleotides read TGTGCCTGTGACACTGGGGGTTATAGCTCCTGGGGCACCCGACAGATGTTTTTC.

This clone counts as medium-sized. The same CDR3 is also encoded by other DNA sequences in this sample. CDR3: CACDTVGAGVQADKLIF. In DNA, the CDR3 is TGTGCCTGTGACACCGTTGGGGCTGGGGTTCAGGCCGATAAACTCATCTTT. The chain employs TRDV2 and TRDJ1; possible D gene TRDD3, 6 bases. V lost 0 bases and J 3 bases, leaving 19 bases between the germline ends. The CDR3 has 17 amino acids. Germline loops: CDR1 GEAIGNYY, CDR2 EKD.

In regard to this clone: A much larger clone lies a single base off, so this may be a read error. Other DNA sequences in the sample encode the same CDR3. The CDR3 DNA sequence: TGTGCCTGTGACATTTTACTGGGGGACCACTCCTGGGACACCCGACAGATGTTTTTC. This gives the protein CACDILLGDHSWDTRQMFF. J is TRDJ3 and V is TRDV2, with TRDD3 identical over 9 bases. The junction had 7 bases not matched to a gene; V was cut back by 2 bases and J by 0 bases. CDR3 length equals 19 residues. The V gene's germline CDR1 is GEAIGNYY and CDR2 EKD.

The chain uses TRDV2 and TRDJ1; 8 bases map to TRDD3. V was clipped by 1 base and J by 4 bases; unmatched bases: 16. This CDR3 is built from 18 residues. Germline V gene data show CDR1 as GEAIGNYY and CDR2 as EKD. The CDR3 DNA reads TGTGCCTGTGACACGGTCGGGGATGGGGGATTCCTTGGCGATAAACTCATCTTT. This sequence encodes CACDTVGDGGFLGDKLIF.

V usage is TRDV2 and J usage is TRDJ2; 10 nucleotides match TRDD3. TCRdb carries no J gene annotation; the J gene was assigned here by matching the DNA with germline. V was pared by 2 bases and J by 6 bases, with 17 bases of the junction left unmatched. The CDR3 consists of 19 residues. CDR1 is GEAIGNYY, CDR2 EKD, per germline. The DNA of the CDR3 is TGTGCCTGTGACAGTTTACTGGGGGATTGGAGGTCGAAGGCAGCACAACTCTTCTTT. Translated: CACDSLLGDWRSKAAQLFF.

This clone showed up just a few times. The gene calls are TRDV1 and TRDJ1; no definite D call. CDR3 length: 18 residues. Germline CDR1 and CDR2: TSWWSYY and QGS. V was trimmed by 1 base and J by 0 bases, leaving 18 bases between them. CDR3 protein: CALGERAALALYTDKLIF. CDR3 nucleotide sequence: TGTGCTCTTGGGGAACGGGCGGCCCTAGCCTTATACACCGATAAACTCATCTTT.

This clone was seen only a few times. CDR3 sequence: CALGGPPLRLGGLYADKLIF. The CDR3 region has the DNA TGTGCTCTTGGGGGACCCCCCCTACGACTGGGGGGACTGTACGCCGATAAACTCATCTTT. The chain is built from TRDV1 and TRDJ1, with 8 bases matching TRDD3. The CDR3 consists of 20 residues. Looked up from germline, CDR1 is TSWWSYY and CDR2 is QGS. V gave up 4 bases and J gave up 3 bases; unmatched junction bases: 22.